This entry features one T cell receptor beta chain sequence. Germline V gene sequence: CDR1 SGHRS, CDR2 YFSETQ. There are 17 residues in the CDR3. V shed 1 base and J 9 bases; nucleotides not matched to a gene: 13. The entry originates in a study of cytomegalovirus exposure and HLA in healthy donors. Use of 60 Vbeta and 13 Jbeta primers characterized the PCR. Repertoires were generated with immunoSEQ multiplex PCR, while TCRdb's copy carries only in-frame clones and drops some. The repertoire includes nearly 200,000 clones, 75% to 85% of them detected once, and 6% to 8% sits in the top ten. Sequenced material: PBMCs. This sequence originates from a woman between 45 and 65 years old in good health and CMV-seropositive. The chain joins TRBV5-1 to TRBJ2-2; 9 nucleotides align to TRBD2. CDR3 amino acids: CASSLKVAGAQGRELFF. CDR3 nucleotides: TGCGCCAGCAGCTTGAAGGTAGCGGGGGCCCAGGGCCGGGAGCTGTTTTTT.